One TCR beta chain is described in this entry. Its antigen is as yet unknown. This sample is part of a study of identifying expanded T cells in peripheral blood. Study-wide findings and caveats: Roughly 1.2 clones differed between technical replicates, versus roughly 16 and 20 over time. Across healthy donors, higher total template counts meant significantly greater approximately 2-week count variance.

The data were produced by immunoSEQ multiplex PCR, yet TCRdb's version contains in-frame clones alone and is incomplete. This table holds 70,000 to 95,000 clones, approximately 91% found once. CDR1 is SGHRS and CDR2 is YFSETQ in the germline V gene. The CDR3 is 17 amino acids. V shed 3 bases and J shed 2 bases, with 20 bases lying between them. The chain carries TRBV5-1 and TRBJ2-5; D call uncertain. The receptor comes from a person aged 18-70 years in good health. Sample: blood. CDR3: CASSYEPQTLFQETQYF. The CDR3 bases are TGCGCCAGCAGCTATGAACCCCAGACTCTTTTTCAAGAGACCCAGTACTTC.